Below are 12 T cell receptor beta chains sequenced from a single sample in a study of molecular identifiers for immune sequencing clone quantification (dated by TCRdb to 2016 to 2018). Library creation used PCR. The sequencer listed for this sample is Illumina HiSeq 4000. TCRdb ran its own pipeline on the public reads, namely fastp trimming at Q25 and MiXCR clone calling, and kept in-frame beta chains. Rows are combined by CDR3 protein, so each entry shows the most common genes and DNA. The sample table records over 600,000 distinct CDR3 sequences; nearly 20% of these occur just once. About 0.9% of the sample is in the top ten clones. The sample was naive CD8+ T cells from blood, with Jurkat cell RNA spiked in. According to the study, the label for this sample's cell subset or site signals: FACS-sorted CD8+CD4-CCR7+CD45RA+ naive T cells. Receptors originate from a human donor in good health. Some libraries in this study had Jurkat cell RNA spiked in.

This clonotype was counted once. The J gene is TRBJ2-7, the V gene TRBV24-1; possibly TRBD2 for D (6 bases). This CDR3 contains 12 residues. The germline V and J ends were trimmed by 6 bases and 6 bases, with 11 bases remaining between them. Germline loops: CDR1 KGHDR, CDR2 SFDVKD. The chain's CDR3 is CATSYGGTEQYF. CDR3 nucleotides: TGTGCCACCAGTTACGGCGGGACCGAGCAGTACTTC.

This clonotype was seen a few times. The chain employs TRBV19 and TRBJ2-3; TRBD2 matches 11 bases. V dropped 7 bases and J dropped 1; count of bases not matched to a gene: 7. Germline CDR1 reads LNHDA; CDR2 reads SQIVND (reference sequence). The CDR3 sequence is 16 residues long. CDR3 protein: CASTFLAGGGTDTQYF. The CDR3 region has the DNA TGTGCCAGTACCTTTCTAGCGGGGGGAGGCACAGATACGCAGTATTTT.

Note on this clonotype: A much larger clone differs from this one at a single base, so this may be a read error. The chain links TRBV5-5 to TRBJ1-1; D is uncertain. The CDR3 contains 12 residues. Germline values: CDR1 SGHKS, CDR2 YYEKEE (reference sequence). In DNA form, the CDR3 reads TGTGCCAGCGGCTTTATGGAAACTGAAGCTTTCTTT. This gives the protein CASGFMETEAFF.

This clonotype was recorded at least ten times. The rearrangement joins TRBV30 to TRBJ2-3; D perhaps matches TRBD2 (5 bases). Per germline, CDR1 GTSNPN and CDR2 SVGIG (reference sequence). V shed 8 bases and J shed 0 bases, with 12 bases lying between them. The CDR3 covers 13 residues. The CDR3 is CAGGADSTDTQYF. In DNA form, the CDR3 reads TGTGCCGGAGGAGCGGATAGCACAGATACGCAGTATTTT.

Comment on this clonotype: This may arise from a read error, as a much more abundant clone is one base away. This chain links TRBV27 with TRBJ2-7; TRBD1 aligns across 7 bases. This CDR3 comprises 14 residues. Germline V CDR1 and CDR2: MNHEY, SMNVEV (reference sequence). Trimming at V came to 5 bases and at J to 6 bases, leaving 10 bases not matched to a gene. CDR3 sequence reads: CASSLTRGLSEQYF. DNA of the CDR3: TGTGCCAGCAGTCTTACAAGGGGGCTCTCCGAGCAGTACTTC.

CDR3 bases: TGCGCCAGCAGCCAGATAGGACAGGGTGTTACTGGAAACACCATATATTTT. Its translation: CASSQIGQGVTGNTIYF. V is TRBV4-1 and J is TRBJ1-3; 8 nucleotides line up with TRBD1. CDR3 length: 17 residues. Unmatched junction bases numbered 9, after V lost 3 bases and J lost 2 bases. Looked up from germline, CDR1 is MGHRA and CDR2 is YSYEKL.

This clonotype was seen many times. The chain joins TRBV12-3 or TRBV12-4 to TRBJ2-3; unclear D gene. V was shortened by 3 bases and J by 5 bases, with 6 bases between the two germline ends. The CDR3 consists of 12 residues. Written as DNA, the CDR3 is TGTGCCAGCAGTTTTGGGTTAGATACGCAGTATTTT. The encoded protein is CASSFGLDTQYF.

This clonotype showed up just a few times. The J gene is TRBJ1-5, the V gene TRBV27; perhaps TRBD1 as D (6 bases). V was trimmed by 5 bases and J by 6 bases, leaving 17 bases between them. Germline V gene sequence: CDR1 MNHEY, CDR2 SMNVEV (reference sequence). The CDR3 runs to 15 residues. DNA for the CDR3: TGTGCCAGCAGTCTAGGGGGGTTTCAAGGTCAGCCCCAGCATTTT. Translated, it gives CASSLGGFQGQPQHF.

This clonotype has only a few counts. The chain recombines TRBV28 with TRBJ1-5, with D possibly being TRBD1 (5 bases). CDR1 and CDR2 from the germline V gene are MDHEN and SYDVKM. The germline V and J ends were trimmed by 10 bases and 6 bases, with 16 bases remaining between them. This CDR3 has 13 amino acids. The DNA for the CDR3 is TGTGCCACCAGCCTGGGGGTGGGTCAGCCCCAGCATTTT. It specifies CATSLGVGQPQHF. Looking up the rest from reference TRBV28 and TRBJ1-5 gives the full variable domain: DVKVTQSSRYLVKRTGEKVFLECVQDMDHENMFWYRQDPGLGLRLIYFSYDVKMKEKGDIPEGYSVSREKKERFSLILESASTNQTSMYLCATSLGVGQPQHFGDGTRLSIL.

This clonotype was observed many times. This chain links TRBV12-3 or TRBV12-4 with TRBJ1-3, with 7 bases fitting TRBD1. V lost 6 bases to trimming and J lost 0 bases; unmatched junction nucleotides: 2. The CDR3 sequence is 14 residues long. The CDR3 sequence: CASSGDSSGNTIYF. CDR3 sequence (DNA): TGTGCCAGCAGCGGGGACAGCTCTGGAAACACCATATATTTT.

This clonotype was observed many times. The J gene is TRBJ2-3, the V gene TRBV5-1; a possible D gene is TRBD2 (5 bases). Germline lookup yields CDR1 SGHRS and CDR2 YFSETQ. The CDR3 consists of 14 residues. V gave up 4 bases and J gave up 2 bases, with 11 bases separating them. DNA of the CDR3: TGCGCCAGCAGCCCCGGGGTAAACACAGATACGCAGTATTTT. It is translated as CASSPGVNTDTQYF.

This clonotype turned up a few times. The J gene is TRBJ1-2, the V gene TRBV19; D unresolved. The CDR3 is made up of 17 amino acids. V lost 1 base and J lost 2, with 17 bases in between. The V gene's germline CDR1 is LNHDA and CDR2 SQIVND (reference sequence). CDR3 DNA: TGTGCCAGTAGTATAGGGTTGCCAGATCCCCGGAACTATGGCTACACCTTC. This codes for CASSIGLPDPRNYGYTF.